This TCR beta chain was captured by sequencing in a study of blood T cell repertoires in COVID-19. Produced via immunoSEQ multiplex PCR; TCRdb's table is partial and in-frame only. Among about 86,000 clones listed, around four fifths were seen once. This clonotype was obtained from a man aged 65 to 79 with acute or convalescent COVID-19. Sequenced sample: peripheral blood.

The CDR3 bases are TGCGCCAGCAGCCACCGTGCGACTATGAACACTGAAGCTTTCTTT. The encoded protein is CASSHRATMNTEAFF. The chain has TRBV4-1 and TRBJ1-1, with D hard to call. Trimming took off 3 bases at V and 0 bases at J, with 11 bases between the two ends. Germline CDR1 MGHRA, CDR2 YSYEKL. The CDR3 spans 15 residues.